This T cell receptor (beta chain) was profiled in a study of cytomegalovirus exposure and HLA in healthy donors. On the study more broadly: Tens of millions of unique TCRs from HLA-typed donors were held in an early release of data. When fewer than 500 donors were genotyped, roughly 80% of them were found to fall in the Caucasian-associated ancestry cluster. Study-wide findings and caveats: CMV serostatus was the sole immune exposure information available. Some TCR beta chains (around 160 of them) were listed as cytomegalovirus-associated.

Trimming shortened V by 0 bases and J by 3 bases, and 12 bases separated the two germline ends. Germline assignment: CDR1 MNHEY and CDR2 SVGAGI. The CDR3 spans 15 residues. 13 Jbeta primers and 60 Vbeta primers were used for the PCR. The protocol was immunoSEQ multiplex PCR, while the TCRdb copy is restricted to in-frame clones and leaves out a portion. Seen here are roughly 140,000 clones, almost 85% observed once, and the top ten hold around a tenth. A note on this clone: What it binds is not known.

The genes are TRBV6-5 and TRBJ2-7; D is possibly TRBD2 (6 bases). Input material: PBMCs. The TCR originated in a woman in her fifties or sixties in good health and CMV-seropositive. The CDR3 DNA reads TGTGCCAGCAGTTACTCGGCGGGAAATAGCTACGAGCAGTACTTC. It encodes CASSYSAGNSYEQYF.